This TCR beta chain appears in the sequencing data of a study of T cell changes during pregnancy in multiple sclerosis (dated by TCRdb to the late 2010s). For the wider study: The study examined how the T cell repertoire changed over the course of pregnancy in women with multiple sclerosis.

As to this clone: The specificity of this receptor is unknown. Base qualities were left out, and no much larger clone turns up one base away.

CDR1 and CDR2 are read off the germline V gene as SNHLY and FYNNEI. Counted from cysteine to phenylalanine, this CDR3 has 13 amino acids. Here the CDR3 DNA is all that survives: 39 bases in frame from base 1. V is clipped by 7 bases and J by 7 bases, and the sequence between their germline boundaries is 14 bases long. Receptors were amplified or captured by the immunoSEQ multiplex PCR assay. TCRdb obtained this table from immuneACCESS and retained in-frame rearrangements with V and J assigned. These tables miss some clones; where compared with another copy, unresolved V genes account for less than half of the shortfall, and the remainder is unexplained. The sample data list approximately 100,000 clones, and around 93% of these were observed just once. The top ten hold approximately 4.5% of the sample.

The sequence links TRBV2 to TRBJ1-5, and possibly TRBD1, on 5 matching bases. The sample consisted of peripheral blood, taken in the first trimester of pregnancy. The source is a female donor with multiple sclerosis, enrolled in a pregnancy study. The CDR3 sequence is CASNPRDSQPQHF. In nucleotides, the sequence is TGTGCCAGCAATCCCCGAGACAGCCAGCCCCAGCATTTT. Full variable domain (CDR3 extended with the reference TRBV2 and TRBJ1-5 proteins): EPEVTQTPSHQVTQMGQEVILRCVPISNHLYFYWYRQILGQKVEFLVSFYNNEISEKSEIFDDQFSVERPDGSNFTLKIRSTKLEDSAMYFCASNPRDSQPQHFGDGTRLSIL.